The entry that follows covers one TCR beta chain sequence. Its matching antigen is unknown. CDR3 length equals 13 residues. Germline loops: CDR1 GTSNPN, CDR2 SVGIG (reference sequence). The V and J ends lost 2 bases and 7 bases, in that order; junction bases with no gene match: 5. The entirety of the isolated RNA underwent reverse transcription, so expressed TCRB transcripts were sequenced. Read counts averaged about 3.57 million for samples of naive, central memory and regulatory T cells. Only in-frame clones appear in the TCRdb table, and some are missing; sequencing was by immunoSEQ multiplex PCR. The sample has roughly 230,000 clones, 9.6% seen once. The data derive from a study of beta chain features in type 1 diabetes. Study conclusions and caveats: Lower insertion and higher deletion counts appeared at VDJ junctions in type 1 diabetes patients.

Sorting with CD45RO/CCR7/CD25/CD127/CD95/CD27 yielded naive, central memory, regulatory and stem-like memory CD4+ cells. The TCR sequence derives from a woman under 30 in good health. Sequencing was performed on naive CD4+ T cells from blood. V usage is TRBV30 and J usage is TRBJ1-5, with TRBD1 identical over 7 bases. DNA for the CDR3: TGTGCCTGGAGTCGACAGGGCGAACAGCCCCAGCATTTT. Translation gives CAWSRQGEQPQHF.